This T cell receptor (beta chain) was sequenced in a study of T cells after yellow fever vaccination. Study-wide background: Preparing low-cell-number fractions relied on SMART-Seq v4 Ultra Low Input. General study points: The study found a weaker secondary response that peaked faster, day 5 versus 15.

A word on this clonotype: Its antigen remains unknown.

The 5'RACE template-switching step produced TCR cDNA and added a universal primer site and UMIs. TCRdb re-called the 5' RACE reads with MiXCR, one entry per CDR3 protein. The sample holds almost 600,000 distinct CDR3 sequences; about 14% are singletons and the top ten take more than 13%. The CDR3 is 13 amino acids. Trimming pared 7 bases from V and 2 bases from J, leaving 12 bases between. In germline, CDR1 is MNHNS, CDR2 SASEGT. The chain links TRBV6-1 to TRBJ2-7, with D unclear. This material consisted of PBMCs, taken on the day of the yellow fever booster vaccination. The receptor's source is a man younger than 40 who received the YFV17D yellow fever vaccine. In DNA, the CDR3 is TGTGCCAGCACGTCAGTGAGCACCTACGAGCAGTACTTC. It codes for CASTSVSTYEQYF.